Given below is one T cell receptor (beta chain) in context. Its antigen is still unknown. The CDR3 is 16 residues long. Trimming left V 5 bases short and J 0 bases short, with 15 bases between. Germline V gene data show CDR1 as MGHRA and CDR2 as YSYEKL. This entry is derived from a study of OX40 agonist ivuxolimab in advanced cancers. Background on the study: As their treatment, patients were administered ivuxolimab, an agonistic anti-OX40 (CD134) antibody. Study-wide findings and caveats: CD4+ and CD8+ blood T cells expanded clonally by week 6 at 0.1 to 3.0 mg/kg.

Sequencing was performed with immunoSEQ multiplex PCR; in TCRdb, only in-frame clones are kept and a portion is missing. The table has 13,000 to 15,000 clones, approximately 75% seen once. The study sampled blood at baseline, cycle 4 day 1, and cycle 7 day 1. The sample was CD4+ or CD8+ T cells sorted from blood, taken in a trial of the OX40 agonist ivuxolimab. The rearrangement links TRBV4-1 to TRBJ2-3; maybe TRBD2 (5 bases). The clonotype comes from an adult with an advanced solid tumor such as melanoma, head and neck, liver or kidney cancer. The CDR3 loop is CASSLTRNPSTDTQYF. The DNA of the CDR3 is TGCGCCAGCAGCTTAACTAGGAATCCTAGCACAGATACGCAGTATTTT.